This T cell receptor (beta chain) was sequenced for a study of tumor and adjacent non-tumor tissue in lung cancer. General study results and limits: Normal lung showed higher cumulative top 100 clone frequency than tumor. Tumor tissue had significantly higher TCR diversity than normal lung.

A modified ARM-PCR protocol with three rounds of nested PCR amplified TCRbeta. One entry per CDR3 protein, called by TCRdb with MiXCR from the multiplex PCR reads. The repertoire holds roughly 69,000 distinct CDR3 sequences, with 65% to 80% as singletons. As to this clonotype: The antigen is unknown.

V lost 5 bases and J lost 10, with 21 bases in between. This CDR3 contains 15 residues. Germline V gene sequence: CDR1 SGHDN, CDR2 FVKESK. No cell sorting was done before RNA was extracted from the tissue. This non-tumor lung sample came from over 3 cm beyond the tumor edge. This TCR was sampled from a man between 60 and 70 years old with non-small cell lung cancer. What was sequenced was distant non-tumor lung tissue. The gene calls are TRBV14 and TRBJ2-1; D is undetermined. CDR3 nucleotide sequence: TGTGCCAGCAGCGAATTCAAAGCTTCTCTCAACGAGCAGTTCTTC. This translates into CASSEFKASLNEQFF.